The 8 T cell receptor beta chains listed next were all sequenced from one sample in a study of shared clonotypes between healthy human individuals. Only in-frame clones appear in the TCRdb table, and some are missing; sequencing was by immunoSEQ multiplex PCR. The sample records some 1,400,000 clones, roughly 96% being singletons. Sequenced material: naive CD4+ T cells sorted from blood. Subset indicated: CD45RA+ positively selected. Receptor source: a man aged 25 to 40 in good health.

The V gene is TRBV9, the J gene TRBJ2-2, with 15 bases that match TRBD2. CDR1 is SGDLS and CDR2 is YYNGEE in the germline V gene. The CDR3 covers 16 residues. Germline trimming cut 3 bases from V and 7 bases from J; bases unmatched to any gene: 4. The CDR3 spells CASSEGLAGGVGELFF. CDR3 nucleotide sequence: TGTGCCAGCAGCGAGGGACTAGCGGGAGGCGTCGGGGAGCTGTTTTTT.

CDR3 DNA sequence: TGTGCCAGCAGCTCCTCACCGGGGCCGGGACTAGCGGTAACTACCTACGAGCAGTACTTC. It encodes CASSSSPGPGLAVTTYEQYF. This chain links TRBV5-5 with TRBJ2-7, with 11 bases that match TRBD2. The germline V gene encodes CDR1 SGHKS and CDR2 YYEKEE (reference sequence). J was trimmed by 2 bases and V by 3 bases; bases with no gene match: 19. The CDR3 length is 20 residues. The whole variable domain, filled in from reference TRBV5-5 and TRBJ2-7, reads DAGVTQSPTHLIKTRGQQVTLRCSPISGHKSVSWYQQVLGQGPQFIFQYYEKEERGRGNFPDRFSARQFPNYSSELNVNALLLGDSALYLCASSSSPGPGLAVTTYEQYFGPGTRLTVT.

The chain is built from TRBV4-1 and TRBJ2-7; no clear D gene. This CDR3 is 17 amino acids long. V gave up 4 bases and J gave up 3 bases, with 22 bases separating them. The V gene's germline CDR1 is MGHRA and CDR2 YSYEKL. This CDR3 reads CASSPPSGVGHGYEQYF. In DNA, the CDR3 is TGCGCCAGCAGCCCGCCTTCTGGGGTGGGCCACGGCTACGAGCAGTACTTC.

The chain links TRBV18 to TRBJ2-5; perhaps TRBD1 as D (5 bases). The V end was cut by 3 bases, the J end by 4 bases, with 12 bases between. Germline CDR1 reads KGHSH; CDR2 reads LQKENI. This CDR3 is 14 amino acids long. This chain's CDR3 is CASSPFVGPETQYF. The CDR3 region has the DNA TGTGCCAGCTCACCCTTCGTGGGGCCAGAGACCCAGTACTTC.

V and J are TRBV10-3 and TRBJ2-5; D is perhaps TRBD1 (6 bases). The CDR3 is made up of 14 amino acids. The germline V and J ends were trimmed by 3 bases and 1 base, with 9 bases remaining between them. The V gene's germline CDR1 is ENHRY and CDR2 SYGVKD. As DNA, the CDR3 is TGTGCCATCAGTGAACAGGGAACCCAAGAGACCCAGTACTTC. Amino acid sequence: CAISEQGTQETQYF.

This chain uses TRBV29-1 with TRBJ1-1; no firm D call. Germline CDR1 is SQVTM and CDR2 is ANQGSEA. The CDR3 spans 9 residues. V was cut by 5 bases and J by 6 bases, with 4 bases left in between. CDR3 residues: CSVSSEAFF. The CDR3 DNA reads TGCAGCGTTTCTTCTGAAGCTTTCTTT.

The chain couples TRBV10-2 to TRBJ2-1, with 8 bases lining up with TRBD2. With 7 bases clipped from V and 6 bases from J, the junction kept 11 bases outside the gene matches. Germline V CDR1 and CDR2: WSHSY, SAAADI. This CDR3 has 15 residues. This CDR3 reads CASTPALAGLNEQFF. CDR3 coding DNA: TGCGCCAGCACCCCCGCTCTAGCGGGTCTCAATGAGCAGTTCTTC.

This rearrangement joins TRBV6-5 to TRBJ2-1; the match to TRBD2 covers 10 bases. With V trimmed by 4 bases and J by 6 bases, 6 bases remained unmatched. Germline V gene lookup returns CDR1 MNHEY and CDR2 SVGAGI. The CDR3 has 15 amino acids. This CDR3 reads CASSFLVAGGNEQFF. The CDR3 nucleotides are TGTGCCAGCAGTTTCCTCGTAGCGGGGGGCAATGAGCAGTTCTTC.